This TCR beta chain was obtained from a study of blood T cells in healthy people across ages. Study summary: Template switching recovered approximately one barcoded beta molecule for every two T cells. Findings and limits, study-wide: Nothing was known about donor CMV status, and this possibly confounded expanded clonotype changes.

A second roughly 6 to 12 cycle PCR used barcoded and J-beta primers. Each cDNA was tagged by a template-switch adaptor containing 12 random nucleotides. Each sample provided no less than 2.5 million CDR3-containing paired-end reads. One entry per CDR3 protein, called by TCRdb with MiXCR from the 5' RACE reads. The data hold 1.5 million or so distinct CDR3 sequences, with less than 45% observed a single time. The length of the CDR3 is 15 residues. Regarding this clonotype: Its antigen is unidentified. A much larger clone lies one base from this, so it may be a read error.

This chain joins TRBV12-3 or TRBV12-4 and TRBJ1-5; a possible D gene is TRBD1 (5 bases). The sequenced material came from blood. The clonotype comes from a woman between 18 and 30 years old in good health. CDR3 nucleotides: TGTACCAGCAGTTTTTCACAGGAGAAAAATCAGCCCCAGCATTTT. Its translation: CTSSFSQEKNQPQHF.